The 4 T cell receptor beta chains given below trace back to one sample, sequenced in a study of T cell repertoires and HLA-DP antigens. These receptors lack a known antigen. Using immunoSEQ multiplex PCR, the repertoire was profiled, and TCRdb retains in-frame clones only, with some absent. Of about 73,000 clones in the sample, just under 80% were seen once. The sample consisted of CD4+ T cells from PBMCs. These receptors came from a man aged 55 to 70 in good health and CMV-seronegative.

The chain combines TRBV5-4 with TRBJ1-1; 9 positions match TRBD1. Germline CDR1 SGHNT, CDR2 YYREEE (reference sequence). This CDR3 comprises 18 residues. V dropped 0 bases and J dropped 1; count of bases not matched to a gene: 10. The CDR3 is CASSLGLGTGTKNTEAFF. In DNA, the CDR3 is TGTGCCAGCAGCTTGGGGCTGGGGACAGGGACAAAGAACACTGAAGCTTTCTTT.

The chain recombines TRBV19 with TRBJ2-3; D not certain. Germline V lookup: CDR1 LNHDA, CDR2 SQIVND (reference sequence). The CDR3 is made up of 11 amino acids. Trimming shortened V by 7 bases and J by 2 bases, and 4 bases separated the two germline ends. The CDR3 loop reads CASTHTDTQYF. DNA of the CDR3: TGTGCCAGTACGCACACAGATACGCAGTATTTT. Full variable domain (missing parts from reference TRBV19 and TRBJ2-3): DGGITQSPKYLFRKEGQNVTLSCEQNLNHDAMYWYRQDPGQGLRLIYYSQIVNDFQKGDIAEGYSVSREKKESFPLTVTSAQKNPTAFYLCASTHTDTQYFGPGTRLTVL.

Worth noting for this clone: This specimen includes other DNA sequences encoding the same CDR3. The chain combines TRBV2 with TRBJ2-5, with D unclear. The CDR3 is made up of 12 amino acids. The V and J ends lost 3 bases and 5 bases respectively, with 7 bases between them. Germline CDR1 SNHLY, CDR2 FYNNEI. The CDR3 loop is CASSDLGETQYF. The DNA of the CDR3 is TGTGCCAGCAGTGACTTGGGGGAGACCCAGTACTTC.

To note about this clone: Other DNA sequences within the sample encode an identical CDR3. This sequence joins TRBV7-9 and TRBJ2-5; D remains unclear. V was shortened by 0 bases and J by 0 bases, with 5 bases between the two germline ends. Looked up from germline, CDR1 is SEHNR and CDR2 is FQNEAQ (reference sequence). The CDR3 contains 14 residues. The CDR3 DNA sequence: TGTGCCAGCAGCTTAGCGGCAGACCAAGAGACCCAGTACTTC. Amino acids: CASSLAADQETQYF. The whole variable domain, remainder taken from reference TRBV7-9 and TRBJ2-5, is DTGVSQNPRHKITKRGQNVTFRCDPISEHNRLYWYRQTLGQGPEFLTYFQNEAQLEKSRLLSDRFSAERPKGSFSTLEIQRTEQGDSAMYLCASSLAADQETQYFGPGTRLLVL.